This record concerns one T cell receptor (beta chain) sequence. Repertoires were generated with immunoSEQ multiplex PCR, while TCRdb's copy carries only in-frame clones and drops some. The sample lists about 140,000 clones, 76% seen once, with 3.5% to 5.5% in the top ten. The source of the sample is a study of blood T cell repertoires in COVID-19. The wider study: Samples taken during acute and convalescent COVID-19 were collected in the United States, Italy and Spain. From T cells, B-cell-depleted T cells, or PBMCs came the material, which was cDNA or gDNA.

The source of this sequence is a woman older than 75 with active or convalescent COVID-19. The specimen was peripheral blood.

CDR3 in amino acids: CSASLRRGGPDTQYF. The CDR3 DNA is TGCAGTGCTAGTCTACGGCGGGGGGGTCCAGATACGCAGTATTTT. The J gene is TRBJ2-3, the V gene TRBV20-1; 9 positions match TRBD2. Germline values: CDR1 DFQATT, CDR2 SNEGSKA (reference sequence). Trimming took 3 bases from V and 4 from J; bases not matched to a gene: 8. The CDR3 sequence is 15 residues long.